The 27 T cell receptor beta chains presented below share a single source sample, sequenced in a study of CD8+ T cells in alopecia areata. Following extraction, RNA underwent reverse transcription to cDNA, which served as the sequencing template. Data came from immunoSEQ multiplex PCR; TCRdb stores just in-frame clones and leaves some out. The table has 4,000 to 5,500 clones, 75% to 95% seen once. Treatment of the sample: oral pan-JAK inhibitor, 5-10 mg twice daily. Sampling of alopecia areata patients yielded lesional scalp punch biopsies as well as peripheral blood. Sequenced here: skin, sampled at week 4, from a patient treated with tofacitinib. These receptors were obtained from a human donor with alopecia areata.

J is TRBJ2-3 and V is TRBV2; D not resolved. The CDR3 covers 15 residues. The V end was cut by 5 bases, the J end by 0 bases, with 12 bases between. CDR1 SNHLY and CDR2 FYNNEI come from the germline V gene. CDR3 protein: CASSKEDPSTDTQYF. The CDR3 DNA sequence: TGTGCCAGCAGTAAGGAAGACCCTAGCACAGATACGCAGTATTTT.

J is TRBJ2-1 and V is TRBV7-8, with 12 positions matching TRBD2. V lost 1 base and J lost 5; bases outside the gene matches: 9. CDR1 is SGHVS and CDR2 is FQNEAQ in the germline V gene. CDR3 length: 18 residues. The CDR3 DNA reads TGTGCCAGCAGCTTAGGGCCTAGCGGGGGGGCCAGTCACAATGAGCAGTTCTTC. It codes for CASSLGPSGGASHNEQFF.

In this sample, this clone turned up a few times. The V call is TRBV6-4, the J call TRBJ1-2, with 9 bases matching TRBD1. The CDR3 is 14 amino acids. CDR1 and CDR2 (germline): MRHNA, SNTAGT. V trimming: 6 bases; J trimming: 3 bases; junction bases outside the gene matches: 5. CDR3 DNA sequence: TGTGCCAGCAGCCGGGACAGGGACTACTATGGCTACACCTTC. The encoded protein is CASSRDRDYYGYTF.

The CDR3 protein is CASSLVAAGSGYNEQFF. DNA of the CDR3: TGTGCCAGCAGCTTAGTGGCCGCAGGGAGTGGATACAATGAGCAGTTCTTC. The rearrangement uses TRBV7-9 and TRBJ2-1, with D possibly called TRBD1 or TRBD2 (5 bases each). Trimming stripped 1 base from V and 4 bases from J, with 17 bases between. Germline V gene sequence: CDR1 SEHNR, CDR2 FQNEAQ (reference sequence). The length of the CDR3 is 17 residues.

This clone came up once. The J gene is TRBJ1-1, the V gene TRBV6-1; no clear D gene. Germline assignment: CDR1 MNHNS and CDR2 SASEGT. V was pared by 11 bases and J by 4 bases, with 17 bases between. This CDR3 has 13 residues. As DNA, the CDR3 is TGTGCCGACTCCACGGTGGTTACCACTGAAGCTTTCTTT. This gives the protein CADSTVVTTEAFF.

In this sample, this clone is hyperexpanded. The chain recombines TRBV27 with TRBJ1-6; the D gene is possibly TRBD1 (6 bases). The germline CDR1 and CDR2 sequences are MNHEY and SMNVEV (reference sequence). V was shortened by 6 bases and J by 10 bases, with 19 bases between the two germline ends. This CDR3 region has 15 residues. CDR3 sequence: CASSGAGGIESPLHF. For the CDR3, the DNA is TGTGCCAGCAGCGGGGCGGGGGGCATCGAATCACCCCTCCACTTT.

For the CDR3, the DNA is TGTGCCAGCAGCGACAGTTCACCCCTCCACTTT. This gives the protein CASSDSSPLHF. The rearrangement joins TRBV7-2 to TRBJ1-6; weak D call: TRBD1 (5 bases). CDR3 length: 11 residues. The germline gives CDR1 SGHTA, CDR2 FQGNSA. The V and J ends lost 5 bases and 9 bases respectively, with 5 bases between them.

The J gene is TRBJ1-5, the V gene TRBV4-1, with D perhaps TRBD1 (5 bases). The CDR3 runs 15 residues. Trimming took off 2 bases at V and 9 bases at J, with 17 bases between the two ends. CDR1 is MGHRA and CDR2 is YSYEKL in the germline V gene. CDR3 bases: TGCGCCAGCAGCCAATCAAGTTGGGGGGGACGGCCCCAGCATTTT. Its translation: CASSQSSWGGRPQHF.

As DNA, the CDR3 is TGTGCCACCGCGGGACAGGGAGGCACCGGGGAGCTGTTTTTT. This translates into CATAGQGGTGELFF. The chain carries TRBV15 and TRBJ2-2; 9 bases fit TRBD1. Trimming removed 8 bases from V and 4 bases from J; junction bases left unmatched: 5. Germline assignment: CDR1 LNHNV and CDR2 YYDKDF (reference sequence). The CDR3 is 14 amino acids.

The count of this clone is one. The V and J genes are TRBV15 and TRBJ2-3, with D perhaps TRBD1 (6 bases). The germline gives CDR1 LNHNV, CDR2 YYDKDF (reference sequence). The CDR3 has 15 amino acids. The germline V and J ends were trimmed by 5 bases and 0 bases, with 12 bases remaining between them. The CDR3: CATSAEGDSTDTQYF. CDR3 nucleotides: TGTGCCACCAGCGCTGAGGGGGATAGCACAGATACGCAGTATTTT.

This clone is a singleton in its sample. The J gene is TRBJ1-2, the V gene TRBV10-2, with D tentatively TRBD1 (5 bases). Per germline, CDR1 WSHSY and CDR2 SAAADI. Trimming removed 2 bases at V and 3 bases at J, with 7 bases between. The CDR3 spans 13 residues. This CDR3 reads CASSEDSYYGYTF. In DNA, the CDR3 is TGCGCCAGCAGTGAGGACAGCTACTATGGCTACACCTTC.

The chain couples TRBV10-1 to TRBJ2-4, with TRBD2 as a possible D gene (6 bases). Germline CDR1 is WNHNN and CDR2 is SYGVQD (reference sequence). Trimming left V 4 bases short and J 3 bases short, with 16 bases between. This CDR3 has 16 amino acids. Written as DNA, the CDR3 is TGCGCCAGCAGTGCCGGGACTCCCGGGGACAAAAACATTCAGTACTTC. It specifies CASSAGTPGDKNIQYF.

V is TRBV5-4 and J is TRBJ2-3, with unresolved D. Trimming left V 0 bases short and J 5 bases short, with 4 bases between. Looked up from germline, CDR1 is SGHNT and CDR2 is YYREEE (reference sequence). There are 12 residues in the CDR3. The CDR3 loop reads CASSLGGDTQYF. CDR3 DNA sequence: TGTGCCAGCAGCTTGGGGGGAGATACGCAGTATTTT.

V and J are TRBV2 and TRBJ1-2, with 9 bases matching TRBD1. V dropped 6 bases and J dropped 4; count of bases not matched to a gene: 6. From germline, CDR1 is SNHLY and CDR2 FYNNEI. CDR3 length: 14 residues. CDR3 DNA sequence: TGTGCCAGCAGCGTCGGACAGGGGCCCTATGGCTACACCTTC. Translated, it gives CASSVGQGPYGYTF.

This clone is a singleton in its sample. The chain is built from TRBV29-1 and TRBJ2-2, with D perhaps TRBD1 (6 bases). V was pared by 7 bases and J by 5 bases, with 14 bases between. Germline values: CDR1 SQVTM, CDR2 ANQGSEA. This CDR3 contains 13 residues. This CDR3 is CSGWMQGTGELFF. The CDR3 region has the DNA TGCAGCGGCTGGATGCAGGGGACCGGGGAGCTGTTTTTT.

This chain uses TRBV5-1 with TRBJ1-2, with 7 bases lining up with TRBD1. V was pared by 4 bases and J by 8 bases, with 8 bases of the junction left unmatched. There are 13 residues in the CDR3. Germline V lookup: CDR1 SGHRS, CDR2 YFSETQ. The CDR3 spells CASSLSRGDGYTF. The CDR3 DNA follows: TGCGCCAGCAGCCTTTCCAGGGGGGACGGCTACACCTTC.

The chain is built from TRBV7-8 and TRBJ1-2; D gene uncertain. The CDR3 totals 17 residues. The V end was cut by 1 base, the J end by 2 bases, with 17 bases between. Per germline, CDR1 SGHVS and CDR2 FQNEAQ. CDR3 protein: CASSLVVITQENYGYTF. CDR3 coding DNA: TGTGCCAGCAGCTTAGTGGTTATTACTCAGGAGAACTATGGCTACACCTTC.

The chain carries TRBV6-5 and TRBJ1-1; weak D call: TRBD1 (6 bases). This CDR3 comprises 14 residues. Germline V gene data show CDR1 as MNHEY and CDR2 as SVGAGI. The V and J ends lost 6 bases and 1 base respectively, with 12 bases between them. In DNA, the CDR3 is TGTGCCAGCAGATTTAGGGGGAGGAACACTGAAGCTTTCTTT. It specifies CASRFRGRNTEAFF.

The chain links TRBV5-1 to TRBJ1-2; no clear D gene. V was trimmed by 4 bases and J by 6 bases, leaving 13 bases between them. The CDR3 length is 13 residues. CDR1 SGHRS and CDR2 YFSETQ come from the germline V gene. CDR3 in DNA: TGCGCCAGCAGCGCGTCCCTATTTGATGGCTACACCTTC. It yields the protein CASSASLFDGYTF.

This chain joins TRBV6-1 and TRBJ1-1; the D gene is possibly TRBD1 (6 bases). CDR3 length: 11 amino acids. V dropped 8 bases and J dropped 5 bases, with 9 bases sitting between them. Germline CDR1 is MNHNS and CDR2 is SASEGT. Here the CDR3 DNA reads TGTGCCAGCCGACAGGCAACTGAAGCTTTCTTT. It translates to CASRQATEAFF.

This chain connects TRBV4-3 to TRBJ1-4; the match to TRBD1 covers 8 bases. Per the germline V gene, CDR1 is LGHNA and CDR2 is YSLEER. V dropped 0 bases and J dropped 8; count of bases not matched to a gene: 8. This CDR3 is 16 amino acids long. As DNA, the CDR3 is TGCGCCAGCAGCCAAGAGGCCAGGGGGCTGGGCGAAAAACTGTTTTTT. Protein: CASSQEARGLGEKLFF.

The rearrangement uses TRBV2 and TRBJ2-7; D unclear. Between the trimmed V and J ends, which lost 6 bases and 0 bases, there was a span of 12 bases. The germline V gene encodes CDR1 SNHLY and CDR2 FYNNEI. The CDR3 is 14 amino acids. CDR3 DNA sequence: TGTGCCAGCAGCGCCGGGCTGAACTCCTACGAGCAGTACTTC. Its translation: CASSAGLNSYEQYF.

The count of this clone is one. The J gene is TRBJ1-2, the V gene TRBV2, with no clear D. V lost 0 bases and J 4 bases, leaving 15 bases between the germline ends. Germline V CDR1 and CDR2: SNHLY, FYNNEI. This CDR3 is 16 amino acids long. DNA of the CDR3: TGTGCCAGCAGTGAAGCGCTTCATCTCAAACTCTATGGCTACACCTTC. Its protein is CASSEALHLKLYGYTF. Using reference TRBV2 and TRBJ1-2 for the parts outside the CDR3, the full variable domain is EPEVTQTPSHQVTQMGQEVILRCVPISNHLYFYWYRQILGQKVEFLVSFYNNEISEKSEIFDDQFSVERPDGSNFTLKIRSTKLEDSAMYFCASSEALHLKLYGYTFGSGTRLTVV.

The chain couples TRBV6-8 to TRBJ2-1; D is possibly TRBD2 (7 bases). Germline V CDR1 and CDR2: MNHGY, SAAAGT. The ends were cut back, 5 bases at V and 4 bases at J, with 15 bases in the middle. The CDR3 is 15 residues long. Here the CDR3 reads CASSPGGGGYNEQFF. In DNA form, the CDR3 reads TGTGCCAGCAGTCCCGGGGGCGGGGGTTACAATGAGCAGTTCTTC.

This chain joins TRBV14 and TRBJ2-7; D not certain. The germline gives CDR1 SGHDN, CDR2 FVKESK. With 0 bases removed from V and 5 bases from J, the gap between germline ends came to 11 bases. The CDR3 sequence is 14 residues long. CDR3 sequence reads: CASSQDLTAHEQYF. CDR3 DNA: TGTGCCAGCAGCCAAGATCTAACGGCCCACGAGCAGTACTTC.

The rearrangement uses TRBV9 and TRBJ2-3; 9 bases are shared with TRBD1. Losses at the gene ends were 4 bases for V and 3 bases for J; bases not matched to a gene: 6. The germline V gene has CDR1 SGDLS and CDR2 YYNGEE. CDR3 length: 15 amino acids. This chain's CDR3 is CASSHGTGRTDTQYF. The CDR3 DNA reads as TGTGCCAGCAGCCACGGGACAGGGAGGACAGATACGCAGTATTTT. The entire variable domain, with the rest obtained from reference TRBV9 and TRBJ2-3, is as follows: DSGVTQTPKHLITATGQRVTLRCSPRSGDLSVYWYQQSLDQGLQFLIQYYNGEERAKGNILERFSAQQFPDLHSELNLSSLELGDSALYFCASSHGTGRTDTQYFGPGTRLTVL.

The chain recombines TRBV29-1 with TRBJ2-3; D is unclear. V dropped 7 bases and J dropped 0 bases, with 14 bases sitting between them. CDR3 length: 14 residues. Germline V gives CDR1 SQVTM, CDR2 ANQGSEA. Written as DNA, the CDR3 is TGCAGCGCGCAATCTCGGGCTAGCACAGATACGCAGTATTTT. Its translation is CSAQSRASTDTQYF.